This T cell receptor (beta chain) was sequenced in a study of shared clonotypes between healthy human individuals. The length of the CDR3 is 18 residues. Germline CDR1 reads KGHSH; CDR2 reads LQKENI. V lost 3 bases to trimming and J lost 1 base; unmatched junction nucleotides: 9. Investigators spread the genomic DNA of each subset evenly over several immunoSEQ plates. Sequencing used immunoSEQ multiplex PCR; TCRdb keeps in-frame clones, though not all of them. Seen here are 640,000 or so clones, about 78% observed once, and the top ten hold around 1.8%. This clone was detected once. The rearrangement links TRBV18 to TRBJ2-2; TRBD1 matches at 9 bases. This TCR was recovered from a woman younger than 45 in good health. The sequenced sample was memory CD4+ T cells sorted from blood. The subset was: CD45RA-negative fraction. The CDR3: CASSPQVMGQGNTGELFF. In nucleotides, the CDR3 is TGTGCCAGCTCACCTCAAGTGATGGGACAGGGGAACACCGGGGAGCTGTTTTTT.